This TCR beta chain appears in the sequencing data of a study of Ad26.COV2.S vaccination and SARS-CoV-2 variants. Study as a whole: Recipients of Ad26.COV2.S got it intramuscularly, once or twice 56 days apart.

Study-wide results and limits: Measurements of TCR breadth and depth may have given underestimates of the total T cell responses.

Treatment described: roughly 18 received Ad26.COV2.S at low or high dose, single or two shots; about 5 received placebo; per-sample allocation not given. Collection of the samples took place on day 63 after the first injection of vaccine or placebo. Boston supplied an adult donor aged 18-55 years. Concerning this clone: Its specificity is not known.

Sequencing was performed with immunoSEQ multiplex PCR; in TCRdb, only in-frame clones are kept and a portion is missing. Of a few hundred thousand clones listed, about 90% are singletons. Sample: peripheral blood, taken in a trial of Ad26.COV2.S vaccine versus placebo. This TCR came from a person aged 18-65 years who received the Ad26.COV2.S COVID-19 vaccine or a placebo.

CDR3: CASTTTSGVKTQYF. The CDR3 DNA reads as TGTGCCAGCACCACCACCTCGGGGGTGAAGACCCAGTACTTC. J is TRBJ2-5 and V is TRBV28, with a tentative D call TRBD2 (6 bases). The CDR3 contains 14 residues. The germline V gene encodes CDR1 MDHEN and CDR2 SYDVKM. Trimming stripped 7 bases from V and 6 bases from J, with 18 bases between.